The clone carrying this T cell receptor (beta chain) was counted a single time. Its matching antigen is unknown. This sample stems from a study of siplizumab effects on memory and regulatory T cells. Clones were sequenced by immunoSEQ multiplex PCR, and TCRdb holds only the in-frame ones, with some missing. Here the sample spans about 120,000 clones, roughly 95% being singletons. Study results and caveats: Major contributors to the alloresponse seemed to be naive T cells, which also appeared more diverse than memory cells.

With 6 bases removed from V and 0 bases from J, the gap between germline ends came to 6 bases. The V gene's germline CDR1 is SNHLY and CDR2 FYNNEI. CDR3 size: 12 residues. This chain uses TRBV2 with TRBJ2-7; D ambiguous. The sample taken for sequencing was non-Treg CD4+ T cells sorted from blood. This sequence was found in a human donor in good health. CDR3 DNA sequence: TGTGCCAGCAGGACGGTCTCCTACGAGCAGTACTTC. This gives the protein CASRTVSYEQYF.